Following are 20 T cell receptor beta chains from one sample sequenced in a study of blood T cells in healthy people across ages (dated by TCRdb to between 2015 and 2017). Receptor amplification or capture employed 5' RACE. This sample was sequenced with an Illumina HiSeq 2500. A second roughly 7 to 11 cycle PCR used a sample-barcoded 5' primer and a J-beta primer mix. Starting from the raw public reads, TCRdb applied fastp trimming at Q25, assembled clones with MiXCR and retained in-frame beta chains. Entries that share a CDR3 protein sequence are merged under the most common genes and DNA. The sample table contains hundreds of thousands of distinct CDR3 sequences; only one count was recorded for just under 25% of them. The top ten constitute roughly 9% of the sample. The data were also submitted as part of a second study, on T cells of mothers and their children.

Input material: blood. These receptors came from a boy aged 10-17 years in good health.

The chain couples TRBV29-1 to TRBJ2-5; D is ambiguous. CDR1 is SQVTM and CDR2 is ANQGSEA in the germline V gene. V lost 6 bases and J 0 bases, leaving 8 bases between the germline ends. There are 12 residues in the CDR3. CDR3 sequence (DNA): TGCAGCGTCACGAGCAACCAAGAGACCCAGTACTTC. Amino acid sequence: CSVTSNQETQYF.

This chain's CDR3 is CSVDGGATGQPQHF. The CDR3 DNA sequence: TGCAGCGTTGACGGAGGGGCAACGGGGCAGCCCCAGCATTTT. V and J are TRBV29-1 and TRBJ1-5, with a weak D call TRBD1 (5 bases). The CDR3 has 14 amino acids. CDR1 and CDR2 (germline): SQVTM, ANQGSEA. Trimming cost V 3 bases and J 7 bases, with 16 bases left between them.

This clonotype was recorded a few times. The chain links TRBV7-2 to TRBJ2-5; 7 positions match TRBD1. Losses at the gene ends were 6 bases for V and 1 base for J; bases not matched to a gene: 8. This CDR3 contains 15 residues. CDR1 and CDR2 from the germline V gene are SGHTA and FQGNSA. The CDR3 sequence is CASSDPDRLQETQYF. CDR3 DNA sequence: TGTGCCAGCAGTGACCCGGACAGGCTCCAAGAGACCCAGTACTTC.

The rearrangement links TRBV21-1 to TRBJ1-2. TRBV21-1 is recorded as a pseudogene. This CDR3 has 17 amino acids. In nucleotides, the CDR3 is TGTGCCAGCAGCAACTCGAGGGTCCGACCCGTTAACTATGGCTACACCTTC. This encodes CASSNSRVRPVNYGYTF.

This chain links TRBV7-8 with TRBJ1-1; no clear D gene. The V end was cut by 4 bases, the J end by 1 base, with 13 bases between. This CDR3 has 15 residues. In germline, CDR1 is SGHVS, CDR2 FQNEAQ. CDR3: CASSSRWVWNTEAFF. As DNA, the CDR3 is TGTGCCAGCAGCTCCCGGTGGGTTTGGAACACTGAAGCTTTCTTT.

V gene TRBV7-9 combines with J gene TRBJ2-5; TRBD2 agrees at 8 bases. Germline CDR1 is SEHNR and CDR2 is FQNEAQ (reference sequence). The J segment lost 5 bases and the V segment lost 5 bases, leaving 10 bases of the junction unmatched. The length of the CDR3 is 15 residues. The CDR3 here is CASSDQTSGGETQYF. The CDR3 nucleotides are TGTGCCAGCAGCGACCAAACTAGCGGCGGGGAGACCCAGTACTTC. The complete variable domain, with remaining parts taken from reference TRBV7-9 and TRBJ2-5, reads DTGVSQNPRHKITKRGQNVTFRCDPISEHNRLYWYRQTLGQGPEFLTYFQNEAQLEKSRLLSDRFSAERPKGSFSTLEIQRTEQGDSAMYLCASSDQTSGGETQYFGPGTRLLVL.

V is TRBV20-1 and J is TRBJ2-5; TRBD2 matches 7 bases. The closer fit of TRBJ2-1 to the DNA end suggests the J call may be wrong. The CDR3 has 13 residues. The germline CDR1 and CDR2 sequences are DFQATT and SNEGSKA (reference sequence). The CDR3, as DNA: TGCAGTGCTAGAAGACTGGGGGGGAATGAGCAGTTCTTC. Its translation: CSARRLGGNEQFF.

CDR3 nucleotides: TGTGCCAGCAGTGCCGGGACTAGCTCCTCAAGAGAGCAGTTCTTC. Protein product: CASSAGTSSSREQFF. The chain uses TRBV6-5 and TRBJ2-1, with 9 bases fitting TRBD2. The V gene's germline CDR1 is MNHEY and CDR2 SVGAGI. CDR3 length: 15 amino acids. Trimming took 5 bases from V and 10 from J; bases not matched to a gene: 12.

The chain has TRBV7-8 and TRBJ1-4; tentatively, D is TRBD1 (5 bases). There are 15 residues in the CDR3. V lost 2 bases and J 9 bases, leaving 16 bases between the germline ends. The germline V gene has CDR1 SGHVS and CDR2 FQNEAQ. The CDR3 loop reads CASSLRGAFLKKLFF. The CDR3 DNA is TGTGCCAGCAGCTTAAGAGGGGCGTTTTTGAAAAAACTGTTTTTT.

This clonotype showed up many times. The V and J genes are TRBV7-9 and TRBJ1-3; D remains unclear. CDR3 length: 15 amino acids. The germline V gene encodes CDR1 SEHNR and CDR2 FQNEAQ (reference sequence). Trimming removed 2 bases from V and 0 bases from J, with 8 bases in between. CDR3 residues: CASSLTQSSGNTIYF. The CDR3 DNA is TGTGCCAGCAGCTTAACCCAGAGCTCTGGAAACACCATATATTTT.

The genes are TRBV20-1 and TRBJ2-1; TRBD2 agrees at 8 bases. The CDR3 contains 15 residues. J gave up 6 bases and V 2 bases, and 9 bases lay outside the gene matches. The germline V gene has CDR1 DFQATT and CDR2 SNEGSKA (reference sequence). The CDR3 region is CSARPSSGSSNEQFF. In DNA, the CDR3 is TGCAGTGCTAGACCCTCTAGCGGGTCGTCCAATGAGCAGTTCTTC.

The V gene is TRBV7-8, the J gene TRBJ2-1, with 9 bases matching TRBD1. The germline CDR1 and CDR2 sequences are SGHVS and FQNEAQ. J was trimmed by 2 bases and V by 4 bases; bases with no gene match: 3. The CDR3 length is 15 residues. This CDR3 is CASSSWTGAYNEQFF. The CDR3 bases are TGTGCCAGCAGCTCTTGGACAGGGGCCTACAATGAGCAGTTCTTC.

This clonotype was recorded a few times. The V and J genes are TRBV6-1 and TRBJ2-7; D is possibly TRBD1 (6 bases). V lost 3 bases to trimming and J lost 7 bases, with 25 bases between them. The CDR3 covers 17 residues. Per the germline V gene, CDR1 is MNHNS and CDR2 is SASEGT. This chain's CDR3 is CASSEPPGLRGLYEQYF. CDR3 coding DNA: TGTGCCAGCAGTGAGCCCCCGGGGCTCAGGGGTCTCTATGAGCAGTACTTC.

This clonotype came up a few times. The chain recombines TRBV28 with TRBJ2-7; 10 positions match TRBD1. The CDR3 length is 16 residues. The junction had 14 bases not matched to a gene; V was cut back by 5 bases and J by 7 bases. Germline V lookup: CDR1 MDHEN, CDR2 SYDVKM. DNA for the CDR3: TGTGCCAGCAGTCCCACGGGACAGGGGCCTTTGTATGAGCAGTACTTC. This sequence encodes CASSPTGQGPLYEQYF.

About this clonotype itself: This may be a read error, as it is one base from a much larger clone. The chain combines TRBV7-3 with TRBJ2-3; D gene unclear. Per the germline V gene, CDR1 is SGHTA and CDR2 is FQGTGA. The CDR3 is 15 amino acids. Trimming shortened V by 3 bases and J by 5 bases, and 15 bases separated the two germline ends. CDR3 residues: CASSLWGEKEDTQYF. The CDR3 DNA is TGTGCCAGCAGCTTGTGGGGTGAAAAGGAAGATACGCAGTATTTT.

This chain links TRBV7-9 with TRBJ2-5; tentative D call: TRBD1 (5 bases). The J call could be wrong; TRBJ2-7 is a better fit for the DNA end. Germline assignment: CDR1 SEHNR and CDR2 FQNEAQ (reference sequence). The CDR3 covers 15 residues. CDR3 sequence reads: CASSLVQGDSYEQYF. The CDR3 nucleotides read TGTGCCAGCAGCTTAGTTCAGGGTGACTCCTACGAGCAGTACTTC.

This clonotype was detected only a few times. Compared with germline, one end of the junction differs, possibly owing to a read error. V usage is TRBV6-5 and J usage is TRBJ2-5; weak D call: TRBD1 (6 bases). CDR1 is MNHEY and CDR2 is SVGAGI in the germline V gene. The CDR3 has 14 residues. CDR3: CASTYGLGGETPYF. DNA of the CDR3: TGTGCCAGCACCTACGGGCTAGGGGGTGAGACCCCGTACTTC.

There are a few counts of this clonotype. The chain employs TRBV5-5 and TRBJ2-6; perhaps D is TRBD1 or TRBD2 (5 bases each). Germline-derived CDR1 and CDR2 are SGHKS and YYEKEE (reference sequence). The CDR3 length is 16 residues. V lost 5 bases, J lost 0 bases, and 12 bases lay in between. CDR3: CASSSRGYSGANVLTF. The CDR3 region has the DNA TGTGCCAGCAGTTCGAGGGGCTACTCTGGGGCCAACGTCCTGACTTTC.

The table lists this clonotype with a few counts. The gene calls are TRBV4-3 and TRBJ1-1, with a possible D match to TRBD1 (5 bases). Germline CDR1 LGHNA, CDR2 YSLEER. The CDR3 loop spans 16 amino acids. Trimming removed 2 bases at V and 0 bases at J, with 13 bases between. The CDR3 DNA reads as TGCGCCAGCAGCCAAAGTCTAACAGGCATGAACACTGAAGCTTTCTTT. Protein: CASSQSLTGMNTEAFF.

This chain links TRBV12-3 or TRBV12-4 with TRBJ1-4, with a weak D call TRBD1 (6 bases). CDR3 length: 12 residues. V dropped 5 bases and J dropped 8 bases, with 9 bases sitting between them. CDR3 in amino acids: CASSTGNEKLFF. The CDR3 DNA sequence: TGTGCCAGCAGTACAGGGAACGAAAAACTGTTTTTT.